These 26 T cell receptor beta chains were sequenced from one sample in a study of OX40 agonist ivuxolimab in advanced cancers. Sequenced by immunoSEQ multiplex PCR; TCRdb stores in-frame clones only, minus some. The data hold roughly 65,000 clones, with 82% observed a single time. Specimen: CD4+ or CD8+ T cells sorted from blood, collected in a trial of the OX40 agonist ivuxolimab. The receptors here all came from an adult with an advanced solid tumor such as melanoma, head and neck, liver or kidney cancer.

The table lists this clone with a count of one. The chain is built from TRBV11-1 and TRBJ2-1; a possible D gene is TRBD1 (5 bases). Trimming shortened V by 4 bases and J by 10 bases, and 17 bases separated the two germline ends. This CDR3 region has 14 residues. Germline V lookup: CDR1 SGHAT, CDR2 FQDESV (reference sequence). The CDR3 is CASSSLLGAGEQFF. The CDR3 DNA reads as TGTGCCAGCAGCTCCCTACTTGGGGCCGGAGAGCAGTTCTTC. Variable domain in full (rest from reference TRBV11-1 and TRBJ2-1): EAEVAQSPRYKITEKSQAVAFWCDPISGHATLYWYRQILGQGPELLVQFQDESVVDDSQLPKDRFSAERLKGVDSTLKIQPAELGDSAMYLCASSSLLGAGEQFFGPGTRLTVL.

This chain links TRBV6-1 with TRBJ2-3; D not certain. This CDR3 has 14 residues. Germline V gives CDR1 MNHNS, CDR2 SASEGT. V was trimmed by 4 bases and J by 2 bases, leaving 10 bases between them. The CDR3 bases are TGTGCCAGCAGTGTATTGCAGACCACAGATACGCAGTATTTT. Translation: CASSVLQTTDTQYF.

This clone was found once. This sequence joins TRBV14 and TRBJ1-2; TRBD1 matches at 7 bases. The CDR3 sequence is 14 residues long. The junction had 6 bases not matched to a gene; V was cut back by 4 bases and J by 4 bases. From germline, CDR1 is SGHDN and CDR2 FVKESK. This CDR3 is CASSRGQASYGYTF. The CDR3 DNA reads TGTGCCAGCAGCCGAGGACAGGCGAGCTATGGCTACACCTTC.

The chain recombines TRBV5-1 with TRBJ2-2, with D perhaps TRBD2 (7 bases). There are 16 residues in the CDR3. Germline V gene data show CDR1 as SGHRS and CDR2 as YFSETQ. V lost 1 base to trimming and J lost 7 bases, with 17 bases between them. The chain's CDR3 is CASSLTGGGGNGELFF. In DNA form, the CDR3 reads TGCGCCAGCAGCTTGACCGGAGGGGGAGGGAACGGGGAGCTGTTTTTT.

The J gene is TRBJ2-5, the V gene TRBV7-9; 7 bases line up with TRBD1. The junction had 7 bases not matched to a gene; V was cut back by 4 bases and J by 2 bases. This CDR3 spans 15 amino acids. Germline CDR1 is SEHNR and CDR2 is FQNEAQ (reference sequence). The CDR3 is CASSSERTGQETQYF. The CDR3 region has the DNA TGTGCCAGCAGCTCGGAAAGGACAGGACAAGAGACCCAGTACTTC.

This chain links TRBV13 with TRBJ2-4; 8 nucleotides align to TRBD1. The CDR3 is 12 amino acids. CDR1 is PRHDT, CDR2 FYEKMQ, per germline (reference sequence). Germline trimming cut 3 bases from V and 16 bases from J; bases unmatched to any gene: 8. This CDR3 is CASSFGQGPTYF. In DNA, the CDR3 is TGTGCCAGCAGCTTCGGACAGGGCCCTACCTACTTC.

The J gene is TRBJ2-2, the V gene TRBV30; D ambiguous. Germline V gene sequence: CDR1 GTSNPN, CDR2 SVGIG (reference sequence). V lost 3 bases and J lost 6, with 11 bases in between. The CDR3 has 13 residues. In nucleotides, the CDR3 is TGTGCCTGGAGGGCCACTATGGCCGGGGAGCTGTTTTTT. This codes for CAWRATMAGELFF.

This sequence joins TRBV6-1 and TRBJ1-6; tentatively, D is TRBD1 (6 bases). The V gene lost 7 bases and the J gene lost 8 bases, with 18 bases spanning the gap. The CDR3 covers 15 residues. The germline V gene has CDR1 MNHNS and CDR2 SASEGT. CDR3 DNA sequence: TGTGCCAGCAAACGGGGGGGGCAGGGTGATTCACCCCTCCACTTT. It encodes CASKRGGQGDSPLHF.

The chain links TRBV7-3 to TRBJ2-5, with D unresolved. The CDR3 extends over 13 amino acids. V dropped 0 bases and J dropped 1 base, with 3 bases sitting between them. The germline gives CDR1 SGHTA, CDR2 FQGTGA. The CDR3 DNA is TGTGCCAGCAGCTTAACGGCCCAAGAGACCCAGTACTTC. Its protein is CASSLTAQETQYF.

DNA for the CDR3: TGTGCCAGTAGTATTGATTTGGGCTGGGCCAACGTCCTGACTTTC. Protein: CASSIDLGWANVLTF. The rearrangement links TRBV19 to TRBJ2-6; D not certain. CDR1 and CDR2 from the germline V gene are LNHDA and SQIVND (reference sequence). The V gene lost 3 bases and the J gene lost 5 bases, with 11 bases spanning the gap. The CDR3 contains 15 residues.

The chain joins TRBV28 to TRBJ2-7; D could derive from TRBD1 or TRBD2 (5 bases each). The CDR3 has 12 amino acids. The V and J ends lost 5 bases and 13 bases respectively, with 18 bases between them. Per germline, CDR1 MDHEN and CDR2 SYDVKM. CDR3 sequence: CASSPDDRGVYF. For the CDR3, the DNA is TGTGCCAGCAGTCCCGACGACAGAGGGGTATACTTC.

The V gene is TRBV19, the J gene TRBJ2-1, with 7 bases fitting TRBD2. The CDR3 length is 15 residues. The trim removed 4 bases at V and 7 bases at J, leaving 10 bases unmatched. Germline V gene data show CDR1 as LNHDA and CDR2 as SQIVND (reference sequence). Written as DNA, the CDR3 is TGTGCCAGTAGTACCTCCTGGGGGGAGGGGAATGAGCAGTTCTTC. Translating gives CASSTSWGEGNEQFF.

V gene TRBV30 combines with J gene TRBJ2-1, with TRBD2 matching 9 bases. Trimming removed 8 bases from V and 3 bases from J; junction bases left unmatched: 5. Germline values: CDR1 GTSNPN, CDR2 SVGIG (reference sequence). This CDR3 is built from 13 residues. This CDR3 reads CAGTSIGYNEQFF. CDR3 nucleotides: TGTGCCGGGACTAGCATTGGCTACAATGAGCAGTTCTTC.

This rearrangement joins TRBV27 to TRBJ1-2; D is ambiguous. This CDR3 spans 17 amino acids. In germline, CDR1 is MNHEY, CDR2 SMNVEV (reference sequence). Trimming removed 0 bases at V and 1 base at J, with 15 bases between. CDR3 sequence reads: CASSLSQRQPNNYGYTF. The CDR3 DNA reads as TGTGCCAGCAGTTTATCACAGAGACAACCAAATAACTATGGCTACACCTTC.

This clone was seen only once. Other DNA sequences in the same sample also yield this CDR3. This chain joins TRBV5-1 and TRBJ1-6; 7 bases fit TRBD1. V lost 4 bases to trimming and J lost 7 bases; unmatched junction nucleotides: 5. The CDR3 is 14 amino acids. Germline loops: CDR1 SGHRS, CDR2 YFSETQ. This CDR3 is CASSLGTENSPLHF. DNA of the CDR3: TGCGCCAGCAGCCTGGGGACAGAAAATTCACCCCTCCACTTT.

The chain combines TRBV5-6 with TRBJ2-7; TRBD1 agrees at 7 bases. V gave up 5 bases and J gave up 0 bases; unmatched junction bases: 8. In germline, CDR1 is SGHDT, CDR2 YYEEEE. CDR3 size: 15 residues. CDR3 in DNA: TGTGCCAGCAGACCGTGGGACAGATACTCCTACGAGCAGTACGTC. Translated: CASRPWDRYSYEQYV.

This clone was seen once. J is TRBJ2-3 and V is TRBV28, with no clear D. V lost 2 bases to trimming and J lost 0 bases, with 9 bases between them. Germline assignment: CDR1 MDHEN and CDR2 SYDVKM. This CDR3 contains 15 residues. CDR3: CASSLRPSSTDTQYF. The CDR3 DNA sequence: TGTGCCAGCAGTTTACGCCCCAGTAGCACAGATACGCAGTATTTT.

The rearrangement links TRBV5-5 to TRBJ2-5; TRBD2 agrees at 12 bases. V gave up 4 bases and J gave up 4 bases; unmatched junction bases: 5. CDR3 size: 15 residues. Per the germline V gene, CDR1 is SGHKS and CDR2 is YYEKEE (reference sequence). The CDR3 reads CASSTLAGGGETQYF. The DNA for the CDR3 is TGTGCCAGCAGCACACTAGCGGGAGGCGGAGAGACCCAGTACTTC.

The chain carries TRBV28 and TRBJ2-5; 7 bases agree with TRBD2. CDR1 MDHEN and CDR2 SYDVKM come from the germline V gene. The CDR3 has 15 residues. The junction had 10 bases not matched to a gene; V was cut back by 5 bases and J by 4 bases. This CDR3 reads CASSPVGGRRETQYF. CDR3 DNA sequence: TGTGCCAGCAGTCCCGTGGGGGGGAGACGAGAGACCCAGTACTTC. Together with reference TRBV28 and TRBJ2-5, the CDR3 gives the full variable domain: DVKVTQSSRYLVKRTGEKVFLECVQDMDHENMFWYRQDPGLGLRLIYFSYDVKMKEKGDIPEGYSVSREKKERFSLILESASTNQTSMYLCASSPVGGRRETQYFGPGTRLLVL.

The V gene is TRBV4-2, the J gene TRBJ2-5; 8 bases fit TRBD2. The J call may be incorrect, as the DNA end agrees better with TRBJ2-7. Germline lookup yields CDR1 LGHNA and CDR2 YNFKEQ. This CDR3 is 16 amino acids long. The CDR3 DNA follows: TGTGCCAGCAGCCAGGGCAGCGGGAGCGGCGCCTACGAGCAGTACTTC. This gives the protein CASSQGSGSGAYEQYF.

This rearrangement joins TRBV4-1 to TRBJ2-3, with TRBD2 identical over 8 bases. Germline CDR1 and CDR2: MGHRA and YSYEKL. The CDR3 contains 16 residues. V lost 4 bases to trimming and J lost 4 bases; unmatched junction nucleotides: 10. This CDR3 reads CASSPPGRASSDTQYF. The CDR3 DNA reads TGCGCCAGCAGCCCCCCCGGGAGGGCCAGTTCAGATACGCAGTATTTT.

This chain joins TRBV4-1 and TRBJ1-4, with TRBD1 matching 7 bases. Germline CDR1 is MGHRA and CDR2 is YSYEKL. The CDR3 spans 14 residues. V gave up 4 bases and J gave up 5 bases; unmatched junction bases: 4. Here the CDR3 reads CASSRTGPNEKLFF. CDR3 in DNA: TGCGCCAGCAGCCGGACAGGTCCGAATGAAAAACTGTTTTTT.

CDR3 nucleotides: TGTGCCAGTAGTATAGGGATTCGCACAGATACGCAGTATTTT. Translation: CASSIGIRTDTQYF. The J gene is TRBJ2-3, the V gene TRBV19; no firm D call. The length of the CDR3 is 14 residues. From germline, CDR1 is LNHDA and CDR2 SQIVND (reference sequence). V lost 1 base, J lost 1 base, and 6 bases lay in between. Drawing the rest from reference TRBV19 and TRBJ2-3, the complete variable domain is DGGITQSPKYLFRKEGQNVTLSCEQNLNHDAMYWYRQDPGQGLRLIYYSQIVNDFQKGDIAEGYSVSREKKESFPLTVTSAQKNPTAFYLCASSIGIRTDTQYFGPGTRLTVL.

The V and J genes are TRBV18 and TRBJ1-1, with unresolved D. The CDR3 spans 14 residues. V was trimmed by 2 bases and J by 5 bases, leaving 12 bases between them. CDR1 and CDR2 from the germline V gene are KGHSH and LQKENI. CDR3 DNA sequence: TGTGCCAGCTCACCAGGCAGCGGAAGGACTGAAGCTTTCTTT. This codes for CASSPGSGRTEAFF.

The chain is built from TRBV18 and TRBJ2-2, with a weak D call TRBD2 (5 bases). Per germline, CDR1 KGHSH and CDR2 LQKENI. This CDR3 comprises 16 residues. Trimming removed 4 bases at V and 2 bases at J, with 14 bases between. Written as DNA, the CDR3 is TGTGCCAGCTCACAAAATAGCGCCTCCAACACCGGGGAGCTGTTTTTT. It is translated as CASSQNSASNTGELFF.

The chain links TRBV7-2 to TRBJ1-1; D is unclear. Trimming stripped 6 bases from V and 3 bases from J, with 5 bases between. This CDR3 has 11 amino acids. CDR1 is SGHTA, CDR2 FQGNSA, per germline. The CDR3 reads CASSLYTEAFF. The CDR3 DNA sequence: TGTGCCAGCAGTCTATACACTGAAGCTTTCTTT.